The 3 T cell receptor beta chains presented below share a single source sample, sequenced in a study of cytomegalovirus exposure and HLA in healthy donors. Primers for the PCR totalled 60 Vbeta and 13 Jbeta. Using immunoSEQ multiplex PCR, the repertoire was profiled, and TCRdb retains in-frame clones only, with some absent. The sample lists approximately 240,000 clones, about 89% occurring once. The sequencing input was PBMCs. These receptors all stem from a young woman in good health and CMV-seronegative.

The chain joins TRBV5-1 to TRBJ2-2, with D possibly matching TRBD2 (6 bases). With 9 bases removed from V and 3 bases from J, the gap between germline ends came to 24 bases. This CDR3 region has 17 residues. Germline loops: CDR1 SGHRS, CDR2 YFSETQ. CDR3 protein: CATQGGAGSIYTGELFF. The CDR3 region has the DNA TGCGCCACCCAAGGAGGGGCAGGGAGCATATACACCGGGGAGCTGTTTTTT.

The rearrangement joins TRBV5-5 to TRBJ1-2; perhaps TRBD1 as D (5 bases). V gave up 0 bases and J gave up 7 bases, with 10 bases separating them. This CDR3 has 13 amino acids. The germline V gene encodes CDR1 SGHKS and CDR2 YYEKEE (reference sequence). The CDR3 spells CASSLGGVGGYTF. The CDR3 DNA reads TGTGCCAGCAGCTTGGGGGGGGTCGGTGGCTACACCTTC. The full variable domain, with the rest looked up from reference TRBV5-5 and TRBJ1-2, is DAGVTQSPTHLIKTRGQQVTLRCSPISGHKSVSWYQQVLGQGPQFIFQYYEKEERGRGNFPDRFSARQFPNYSSELNVNALLLGDSALYLCASSLGGVGGYTFGSGTRLTVV.

V and J are TRBV2 and TRBJ1-1, with D uncertain. CDR1 is SNHLY and CDR2 is FYNNEI in the germline V gene. V was shortened by 3 bases and J by 6 bases, with 14 bases between the two germline ends. This CDR3 is built from 14 residues. Here the CDR3 DNA reads TGTGCCAGCAGTGACCGGGTCGGCAGTCCTGAAGCTTTCTTT. Its protein is CASSDRVGSPEAFF.